This T cell receptor beta chain emerged from a study of blood T cells in healthy people across ages. The CDR3 sequence is 16 residues long. Germline V gene lookup returns CDR1 MGHRA and CDR2 YSYEKL. J gave up 5 bases and V 0 bases, and 7 bases lay outside the gene matches. Combining a sample-barcoded 5' primer with a J-beta primer mix, a second PCR ran for about 7 to 12 cycles. TCRdb independently ran MiXCR on the 5' RACE reads; one entry per CDR3 protein. The sample consists of approximately 820,000 distinct CDR3 sequences, around 43% of them appearing once. In this sample, this clonotype turned up many times.

This clonotype was obtained from a man aged 55-75 years in good health. Specimen: blood. The chain recombines TRBV4-1 with TRBJ2-1, with 7 bases identical to TRBD1. Written as DNA, the CDR3 is TGCGCCAGCAGCCAAGATCTAAGGACAGGTAACAATGAGCAGTTCTTC. Translated: CASSQDLRTGNNEQFF.